This entry lists 19 T cell receptor beta chains sequenced from one sample in a study of blood T cells in healthy people across ages. The second PCR ran roughly 7 to 12 cycles with a sample-barcoded 5' primer and J-beta primers. TCRdb reanalysed the 5' RACE reads using MiXCR and keeps one entry per CDR3 protein. Among over 700,000 distinct CDR3 sequences, approximately 55% were seen once, and the ten largest hold approximately 40%. The sequenced sample was blood. The receptors derive from a man of 80 years or more in good health.

The chain has TRBV28 and TRBJ2-3; D may correspond to TRBD1 or TRBD2 (6 bases each). CDR3 length equals 15 residues. Germline-derived CDR1 and CDR2 are MDHEN and SYDVKM. Trimming stripped 5 bases from V and 2 bases from J, with 14 bases between. CDR3 sequence: CASSRGVSLTDTQYF. CDR3 in DNA: TGTGCCAGCAGTAGGGGGGTCTCCCTCACAGATACGCAGTATTTT.

This chain joins TRBV6-4 and TRBJ2-7; D possibly corresponds to TRBD1 (5 bases). Trimming shortened V by 4 bases and J by 0 bases, and 10 bases separated the two germline ends. From germline, CDR1 is MRHNA and CDR2 SNTAGT. The CDR3 extends over 14 amino acids. The CDR3, as DNA: TGTGCCAGCAGTGCCGCGACAGTCTCCTACGAGCAGTACTTC. Translation gives CASSAATVSYEQYF.

The genes are TRBV7-2 and TRBJ2-1; 7 bases are a match to TRBD1. Trimming cost V 7 bases and J 5 bases; bases outside gene matches: 8. There are 14 residues in the CDR3. The germline gives CDR1 SGHTA, CDR2 FQGNSA. This CDR3 reads CASNPDRLNNEQFF. CDR3 sequence (DNA): TGTGCCAGCAATCCGGACAGGCTCAACAATGAGCAGTTCTTC.

A remark on this clonotype: A much larger clone is a single base away; this may be a read error. The gene calls are TRBV5-1 and TRBJ2-3; a possible D gene is TRBD2 (5 bases). V lost 4 bases, J lost 0 bases, and 9 bases lay in between. This CDR3 region has 14 residues. CDR1 is SGHRS and CDR2 is YFSETQ in the germline V gene. CDR3 loop: CASSVRTSTDTQYF. CDR3 coding DNA: TGCGCCAGCAGCGTGCGGACTAGCACAGATACGCAGTATTTT.

This chain uses TRBV19 with TRBJ2-6; maybe TRBD2 (5 bases). Germline lookup yields CDR1 LNHDA and CDR2 SQIVND (reference sequence). Trimming took 2 bases from V and 0 from J, leaving 8 bases between them. There are 16 residues in the CDR3. CDR3 sequence reads: CASSIKGSSGANVLTF. The CDR3 bases are TGTGCCAGTAGTATAAAAGGGAGCTCTGGGGCCAACGTCCTGACTTTC.

This clonotype was seen at least ten times. V usage is TRBV7-2 and J usage is TRBJ2-3; 11 bases are a match to TRBD2. CDR3 size: 18 residues. The V segment lost 5 bases and the J segment 0 bases; nucleotides outside the gene matches: 10. Germline V gives CDR1 SGHTA, CDR2 FQGNSA. As DNA, the CDR3 is TGTGCCAGCAGCCCTAGCTCTAGCGGGAGGTTCAGCACAGATACGCAGTATTTT. It yields the protein CASSPSSSGRFSTDTQYF.

The chain joins TRBV10-3 to TRBJ2-3, with 10 positions matching TRBD1. J was trimmed by 0 bases and V by 0 bases; bases with no gene match: 3. Germline V gene data show CDR1 as ENHRY and CDR2 as SYGVKD. The CDR3 totals 17 residues. The CDR3, as DNA: TGTGCCATCAGTGAGTCATCGGGACAGGGGAGCACAGATACGCAGTATTTT. Its translation: CAISESSGQGSTDTQYF.

This clonotype appeared a few times. The chain links TRBV4-1 to TRBJ2-1, with 10 bases identical to TRBD1. Germline values: CDR1 MGHRA, CDR2 YSYEKL. The CDR3 has 15 residues. The V and J ends lost 5 bases and 9 bases, in that order; junction bases with no gene match: 10. CDR3 in DNA: TGCGCCAGCAGCACAGGGACAGGGGTCCTGGGTGAGCAGTTCTTC. It yields the protein CASSTGTGVLGEQFF.

The V call is TRBV20-1, the J call TRBJ2-7, with D tentatively TRBD1 or TRBD2 (9 bases each). The CDR3 is 15 residues long. V was cut by 6 bases and J by 6 bases, with 24 bases left in between. The germline V gene has CDR1 DFQATT and CDR2 SNEGSKA (reference sequence). CDR3: CSAFLGTGTSSEQYF. In DNA, the CDR3 is TGCAGTGCCTTCCTAGGGACAGGGACTAGCAGCGAGCAGTACTTC.

J is TRBJ2-3 and V is TRBV6-1; the match to TRBD2 covers 8 bases. The CDR3 is 15 residues long. Germline V gene sequence: CDR1 MNHNS, CDR2 SASEGT. Unmatched junction bases numbered 16, after V lost 3 bases and J lost 14 bases. CDR3 sequence: CASSDPAGAPRYAYF. CDR3 coding DNA: TGTGCCAGCAGTGATCCAGCGGGAGCCCCCAGATACGCGTATTTT.

V is TRBV29-1 and J is TRBJ1-6; D is uncertain. V was shortened by 6 bases and J by 9 bases, with 18 bases between the two germline ends. This CDR3 comprises 14 residues. Germline V gene sequence: CDR1 SQVTM, CDR2 ANQGSEA. The CDR3 protein is CSVPSGRPGSPLHF. CDR3 coding DNA: TGCAGCGTCCCGAGTGGCAGGCCCGGTTCACCCCTCCACTTT.

This chain connects TRBV2 to TRBJ2-7; possibly TRBD1 for D (5 bases). Germline assignment: CDR1 SNHLY and CDR2 FYNNEI. The CDR3 has 12 residues. V dropped 2 bases and J dropped 11 bases, with 13 bases sitting between them. CDR3 loop: CASSESRSGKYF. DNA of the CDR3: TGTGCCAGCAGTGAAAGTAGGTCAGGGAAGTACTTC. Filled out from reference TRBV2 and TRBJ2-7, the complete variable domain reads EPEVTQTPSHQVTQMGQEVILRCVPISNHLYFYWYRQILGQKVEFLVSFYNNEISEKSEIFDDQFSVERPDGSNFTLKIRSTKLEDSAMYFCASSESRSGKYFGPGTRLTVT.

This clonotype was counted a few times. The chain has TRBV20-1 and TRBJ2-1, with a tentative D call TRBD2 (6 bases). Germline V lookup: CDR1 DFQATT, CDR2 SNEGSKA (reference sequence). Trimming removed 6 bases at V and 2 bases at J, with 14 bases between. This CDR3 is 14 amino acids long. The CDR3 here is CSAPLAGPYNEQFF. The DNA of the CDR3 is TGCAGTGCCCCCTTGGCGGGGCCCTACAATGAGCAGTTCTTC.

This clonotype was seen a handful of times. CDR3 residues: CASTRAANYGYTF. DNA for the CDR3: TGTGCCAGCACCCGGGCAGCTAACTATGGCTACACCTTC. The chain is built from TRBV12-3 or TRBV12-4 and TRBJ1-2; D is ambiguous. CDR3 length: 13 amino acids. Trimming removed 7 bases from V and 0 bases from J, with 9 bases in between.

This clonotype was counted only a few times. The genes are TRBV29-1 and TRBJ2-7; D might be TRBD1 (6 bases). V was clipped by 6 bases and J by 6 bases, with 18 bases between them. The CDR3 sequence is 13 residues long. Germline lookup yields CDR1 SQVTM and CDR2 ANQGSEA. The CDR3 protein is CSVLGHTVGEQYF. As DNA, the CDR3 is TGCAGCGTGCTGGGACACACGGTCGGCGAGCAGTACTTC.

The chain is built from TRBV20-1 and TRBJ1-1, with 9 nucleotides matching TRBD1. The CDR3 is 16 residues long. CDR1 is DFQATT and CDR2 is SNEGSKA in the germline V gene (reference sequence). Trimming removed 0 bases from V and 0 bases from J; junction bases left unmatched: 5. This chain's CDR3 is CSAREGGTGLNTEAFF. The CDR3 DNA reads as TGCAGTGCTAGAGAGGGCGGGACAGGGCTGAACACTGAAGCTTTCTTT.

This clonotype was picked up a small number of times. The chain combines TRBV9 with TRBJ1-1; D gene unclear. Germline CDR1 and CDR2: SGDLS and YYNGEE. The CDR3 sequence is 16 residues long. Trimming cost V 0 bases and J 6 bases, with 18 bases left between them. In DNA form, the CDR3 reads TGTGCCAGCAGCGTAGCTGCCAGCCCGCAGGTCGCTGAAGCTTTCTTT. This sequence encodes CASSVAASPQVAEAFF.

The chain has TRBV5-1 and TRBJ1-1, with 10 bases that match TRBD1. CDR1 is SGHRS, CDR2 YFSETQ, per germline. V shed 3 bases, J shed 4 bases, and the junction held 6 bases outside the gene matches. The CDR3 totals 15 residues. As DNA, the CDR3 is TGCGCCAGCAGCTCGCTAGGACAGGGGGGCACTGAAGCTTTCTTT. It is translated as CASSSLGQGGTEAFF.

This clonotype was seen more than once but under ten times. The chain links TRBV3-1 to TRBJ2-7; 8 bases fit TRBD2. The V gene's germline CDR1 is LGHDT and CDR2 YNNKEL (reference sequence). The CDR3 has 20 residues. With V trimmed by 4 bases and J by 0 bases, 20 bases remained unmatched. In DNA form, the CDR3 reads TGTGCCAGCAGCCCACTCGGACCTAACCCGGGACTAGTGTTCTCCTACGAGCAGTACTTC. It codes for CASSPLGPNPGLVFSYEQYF.